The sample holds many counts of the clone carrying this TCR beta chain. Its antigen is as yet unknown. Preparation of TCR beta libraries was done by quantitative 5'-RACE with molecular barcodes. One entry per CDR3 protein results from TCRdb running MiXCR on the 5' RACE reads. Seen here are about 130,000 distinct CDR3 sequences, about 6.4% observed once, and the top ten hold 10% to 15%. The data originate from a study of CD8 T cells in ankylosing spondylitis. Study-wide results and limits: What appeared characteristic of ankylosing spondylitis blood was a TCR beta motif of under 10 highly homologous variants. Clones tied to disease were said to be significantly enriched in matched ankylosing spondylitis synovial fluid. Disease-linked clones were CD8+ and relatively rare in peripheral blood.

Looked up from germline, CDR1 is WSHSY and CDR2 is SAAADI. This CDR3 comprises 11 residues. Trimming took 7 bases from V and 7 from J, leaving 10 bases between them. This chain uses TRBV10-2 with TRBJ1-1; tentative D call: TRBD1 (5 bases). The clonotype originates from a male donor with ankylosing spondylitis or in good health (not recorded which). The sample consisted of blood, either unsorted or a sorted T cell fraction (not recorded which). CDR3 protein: CASNQGSEAFF. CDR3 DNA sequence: TGCGCCAGCAATCAGGGTAGTGAAGCTTTCTTT.